This T cell receptor (beta chain) was captured by sequencing in a study of shared clonotypes between healthy human individuals (TCRdb year 2020). Background for the entire study: The cohort comprised a couple of women and a few men aged 18 to 49 years. For each donor, three plates each were used for CD4 naive and CD4 memory, two plates were used for CD8 naive, and one plate was used for CD8 memory. Blood TCR repertoires of about 5 healthy adults were deeply sequenced to estimate repertoire size and the extent of clonotype sharing between individuals. Each donor's leukapheresis produced roughly between roughly 0.94 and 9.5 billion PBMCs. Different laboratories and diverse techniques were used to prepare libraries and sequence TCR repertoires, to increase sequencing depth and limit assay-specific biases. Results and caveats for the whole study, not just this receptor: Incomplete sequencing was indicated by rarefaction of sorted-subset datasets, despite the large sequencing depth. Estimated clonotype richness was generally larger for naive than for memory subsets. About 4.5% of naive CD4, 3.5% of naive CD8, roughly 2.5% of memory CD4, and 0.35% to 0.5% of memory CD8 clonotypes were shared across several donors. Sampling was restricted to blood, and TCR repertoires in tissues likely differ from the TCR repertoires found in blood. Compared with non-shared clonotypes, the clonotypes found in all four sorted-subset donors had higher generation probabilities. Pairwise subsampling led to the expectation that sequencing depth would affect the degree of clonotype sharing among donors. The genetic and exposure-history diversity represented was limited by the small number of donors.

Using the deep immunoSEQ assay, multiplex PCR amplified TCR CDR3 regions from genomic DNA. For each cell subset, the extracted genomic DNA was distributed evenly across all wells of several immunoSEQ 96-well plates, and each plate served as one replicate. For sorted subsets, about 0.2 ug genomic DNA, equal to tens of thousands of T cell genomes, was loaded into each replicate PCR. Purified libraries were quantified with a Qubit 3.0 fluorometer, sized on a Bioanalyzer 2100, and re-quantified with the KAPA Library Quantification kit. Every immunoSEQ 96-well plate was sequenced on a separate single-read 150-cycle Illumina NextSeq 550 flow cell. The authors' pipeline ran thus. Because the immunoSEQ output held only junctional sequences and lacked quality scores, the filtering could not match the filtering applied to full-length reads. Sequences were annotated with PyIR, a Python wrapper for IgBLAST v1.9, and V/J genes and CDR3 were assigned using IMGT germline references. Reads were removed for weak V/J assignments (E-value above 1e-6), missing CDR3, stop codons, out-of-frame junctions, or ambiguous translated residues. A V3J clonotype was defined by an identical inferred V gene, J gene, and CDR3 amino acid sequence. Percentage overlap between repertoires was computed as shared unique clonotypes divided by the size of the smaller repertoire. Repertoire richness was assessed with RTK rarefaction, the Chao1 estimator, and Recon v2.1 estimates of unobserved clonotypes. Generation probabilities were computed with OLGA for all TCRbeta clonotypes obtained by the gDNA method from four donors. Entries here come from immuneACCESS through TCRdb and include only in-frame sequences with V and J called. Some clones fail to appear in such tables; in the studies checked, an unresolved V gene covers under half of the shortfall, and the cause of the remainder is unknown. D and trimming come from the DNA, and the V and J calls and clone size come from that table. The sample profile shows under 600,000 clones; about 97% of them were found once. The ten largest account for roughly 0.055% of the sample.

The donors were healthy, HIV-negative adults with no recently reported acute infections or vaccinations. Every donor was a Caucasian adult residing in Nashville, Tennessee, USA. CD4+ T cells were enriched by magnetic negative selection, after which naive cells were positively selected on CD45RA and the negative fraction was taken as the memory subset. Blood was obtained by leukapheresis, after which PBMCs were separated by Ficoll-Histopaque density gradient centrifugation and cryopreserved in liquid nitrogen vapor phase. Analytical flow cytometry was used to check the purity and quantity of each magnetically sorted T cell population. Genomic DNA was isolated from every sorted fraction and measured by UV absorbance on a Nanodrop 2000c. Remarks on this clone: Its antigen target is currently unknown. No quality values exist for individual bases; no much larger clone is one base distant.

The CDR3 runs 15 amino acids, cysteine and phenylalanine included. The DNA shown is the 45-base CDR3, in frame from base 1. Trimming removed 1 base from V and 1 base from J, leaving 8 bases between the germline ends. CDR1 SGHVS and CDR2 FNYEAQ were looked up in the germline V gene. Here the chain combines TRBV7-6 and TRBJ1-5; no D gene can be assigned with confidence. The TCR was taken from a woman aged 25 to 39 in good health. The sequenced sample was naive CD4+ T cells sorted from blood. Interpreted using the paper, the cell subset or site label stands for: CD45RA+ positively selected. The DNA is TGTGCCAGCAGCTTAGGCTTGGGGAGCAATCAGCCCCAGCATTTT. Its coded protein is CASSLGLGSNQPQHF. The entire variable domain, with the stretches around the CDR3 drawn from the reference TRBV7-6 and TRBJ1-5 proteins, is GAGVSQSPRYKVTKRGQDVALRCDPISGHVSLYWYRQALGQGPEFLTYFNYEAQQDKSGLPNDRFSAERPEGSISTLTIQRTEQRDSAMYRCASSLGLGSNQPQHFGDGTRLSIL.